This is a list of T cell receptor beta chains from one sample in a study of blood T cell repertoires in COVID-19. The assay was immunoSEQ multiplex PCR, and TCRdb's table has in-frame clones only and misses some. The sample has about 410,000 clones; approximately 90% are singletons. The specimen sequenced was peripheral blood. The receptors originated from a woman between 25 and 40 years old with active or convalescent COVID-19. Both conserved end residues are trimmed from each CDR3. Fields, in order: J gene, V gene, CDR3 length, CDR3 protein.

TRBJ1-5 | TRBV19 | 11 | AGGQGFNQPQH
TRBJ1-5 | TRBV27 | 11 | ASSGDTYQPQH
TRBJ1-5 | TRBV6-6 | 13 | ASRGTGTRNQPQH
TRBJ1-1 | TRBV6-5 | 13 | ASIEQLVPNTEAF
TRBJ2-3 | TRBV5-1 | 16 | ASRQTQTSGRITDTQY
TRBJ2-1 | TRBV6-1 | 11 | ASSEWALQGRF
TRBJ2-1 | TRBV5-4 | 11 | ASNLGQINEQF
TRBJ2-3 | TRBV6-4 | 8 | ASSLSPQY
TRBJ2-1 | TRBV7-9 | 11 | ASSLSEDNEQF
TRBJ1-1 | TRBV4-2 | 11 | ASSRGQGTEAF
TRBJ2-3 | TRBV11-2 | 14 | ASSPGTSGGTDTQY